This TCR beta chain was identified during a study of technical replicates of blood from a handful of donors. Germline CDR1 reads SGHRS; CDR2 reads YFSETQ. Trimming stripped 0 bases from V and 10 bases from J, with 14 bases between. CDR3 length: 14 residues. The method was immunoSEQ multiplex PCR; TCRdb's version includes in-frame clones alone and lacks a portion of them. The table shows roughly 72,000 clones, with approximately 96% occurring only once. The chain links TRBV5-1 to TRBJ2-1, with a weak D call TRBD1 (6 bases). The sample taken for sequencing was T cells isolated from PBMCs. The clonotype comes from a human donor in good health. The CDR3 bases are TGCGCCAGCAGCTTGGAGGTACAGGGAGAAGAGCAGTTCTTC. Translation: CASSLEVQGEEQFF.